The 10 T cell receptor beta chains below all came from one sample that was sequenced in a study of CD8+ T cells in alopecia areata. cDNA reverse transcribed from extracted RNA served as the sequencing template. The repertoire was sequenced with immunoSEQ multiplex PCR; TCRdb's copy has only in-frame clones and lacks some. The data hold 150,000 to 200,000 clones, with 55% to 75% observed a single time. The treatment denotes: oral pan-JAK inhibitor, 5-10 mg twice daily. Here the sequenced sample was CD4+ T cells sorted from blood, taken at week 24, from a patient treated with tofacitinib. The receptors originated from a human donor with alopecia areata.

The CDR3 coding sequence is TGCGCCAGCAGCTTGAGGAGCGGGAGGGCCGAGGAGCAGTACTTC. The encoded protein is CASSLRSGRAEEQYF. The genes are TRBV5-1 and TRBJ2-7; TRBD2 aligns across 10 bases. V trimming: 1 base; J trimming: 7 bases; junction bases outside the gene matches: 8. Germline values: CDR1 SGHRS, CDR2 YFSETQ. This CDR3 comprises 15 residues.

This clone was counted a single time. This specimen includes other DNA sequences encoding the same CDR3. The gene calls are TRBV5-1 and TRBJ2-5; 9 bases align to TRBD1. The CDR3 runs to 14 residues. Trimming took 3 bases from V and 1 from J; bases not matched to a gene: 1. Germline V gives CDR1 SGHRS, CDR2 YFSETQ. The CDR3 DNA reads as TGCGCCAGCAGCTCGACAGGGGGCCAAGAGACCCAGTACTTC. Amino acid sequence: CASSSTGGQETQYF.

The V gene is TRBV5-4, the J gene TRBJ1-2, with a tentative D call TRBD1 (6 bases). From germline, CDR1 is SGHNT and CDR2 YYREEE (reference sequence). This CDR3 has 14 amino acids. V lost 0 bases and J lost 6, with 12 bases in between. CDR3 nucleotide sequence: TGTGCCAGCAGCTTGGCAGCACAGGGTAATGGCTACACCTTC. It yields the protein CASSLAAQGNGYTF.

This clone was recorded a few times. The rearrangement links TRBV5-1 to TRBJ2-1; 8 bases match TRBD1. Trimming removed 0 bases from V and 5 bases from J; junction bases left unmatched: 10. Germline V CDR1 and CDR2: SGHRS, YFSETQ. The CDR3 spans 17 residues. In DNA, the CDR3 is TGCGCCAGCAGCTTGGCCTTTGTGGGACAGGTACACAATGAGCAGTTCTTC. Encoded protein: CASSLAFVGQVHNEQFF.

This clone is a singleton in its sample. CDR3 DNA sequence: TGTGCCAGCAGCCCCGACCTACAGACGGAGGGGGAGACCCAGTACTTC. Amino acids: CASSPDLQTEGETQYF. The chain links TRBV5-4 to TRBJ2-5; D perhaps matches TRBD2 (6 bases). CDR3 length equals 16 residues. CDR1 SGHNT and CDR2 YYREEE come from the germline V gene (reference sequence). With 4 bases removed from V and 5 bases from J, the gap between germline ends came to 21 bases. The complete variable domain, with remaining parts taken from reference TRBV5-4 and TRBJ2-5, reads ETGVTQSPTHLIKTRGQQVTLRCSSQSGHNTVSWYQQALGQGPQFIFQYYREEENGRGNFPPRFSGLQFPNYSSELNVNALELDDSALYLCASSPDLQTEGETQYFGPGTRLLVL.

This chain uses TRBV7-2 with TRBJ2-5; the D is unclear. V lost 5 bases to trimming and J lost 5 bases, with 9 bases between them. This CDR3 is 12 amino acids long. Germline CDR1 and CDR2: SGHTA and FQGNSA. The CDR3 region is CASSPTRETQYF. In nucleotides, the CDR3 is TGTGCCAGCAGCCCCACCAGGGAGACCCAGTACTTC.

This clone was seen once. The chain uses TRBV9 and TRBJ2-2; D not certain. This CDR3 region has 18 residues. With 0 bases removed from V and 0 bases from J, the gap between germline ends came to 15 bases. The germline V gene encodes CDR1 SGDLS and CDR2 YYNGEE. Written as DNA, the CDR3 is TGTGCCAGCAGCGTAGAAAAAGGCCGTGGTCCGAACACCGGGGAGCTGTTTTTT. This codes for CASSVEKGRGPNTGELFF.

The V gene is TRBV5-1, the J gene TRBJ1-2; perhaps TRBD1 as D (5 bases). Per germline, CDR1 SGHRS and CDR2 YFSETQ. Trimming took off 3 bases at V and 5 bases at J, with 20 bases between the two ends. CDR3 length: 16 residues. The CDR3 coding sequence is TGCGCCAGCAGCTCCGGGCTCAACCTTGGGGGATATGGCTACACCTTC. This sequence encodes CASSSGLNLGGYGYTF. Drawing the rest from reference TRBV5-1 and TRBJ1-2, the complete variable domain is KAGVTQTPRYLIKTRGQQVTLSCSPISGHRSVSWYQQTPGQGLQFLFEYFSETQRNKGNFPGRFSGRQFSNSRSEMNVSTLELGDSALYLCASSSGLNLGGYGYTFGSGTRLTVV.

The chain recombines TRBV30 with TRBJ1-2, with 8 bases matching TRBD1. The V gene's germline CDR1 is GTSNPN and CDR2 SVGIG (reference sequence). The CDR3 is 13 residues long. V was clipped by 5 bases and J by 0 bases; unmatched bases: 2. CDR3 region: CAWAGGSNYGYTF. The CDR3 DNA is TGTGCCTGGGCAGGGGGCTCTAACTATGGCTACACCTTC.

The rearrangement joins TRBV23-1 to TRBJ2-7; a weak D match, TRBD1 (6 bases). TRBV23-1 is treated as an ORF (open reading frame) with a function not yet certain. The CDR3 runs 14 residues. The V gene lost 7 bases and the J gene lost 5 bases, with 18 bases spanning the gap. The chain's CDR3 is CASKSTTDSNEQYF. The CDR3 nucleotides read TGCGCCAGCAAATCAACCACGGACAGTAACGAGCAGTACTTC.